What follows are 19 T cell receptor beta chains derived from one specimen sequenced in a study of PD-1 blockade in classical Hodgkin lymphoma. Documented time point: cycle 4 day 1 (C4D1), after less than seven weeks of nivolumab. Every single patient, without exception, relapsed after autologous stem cell transplantation, and brentuximab vedotin exposure varied. The investigators isolated CD8+ T cells from thawed PBMCs using magnetic negative selection. The repertoire was sequenced with immunoSEQ multiplex PCR; TCRdb's copy has only in-frame clones and lacks some. The table lists 2,500 or so clones, over 65% of them singletons. This specimen consisted of CD8+ T cells from blood, obtained before the fourth cycle of nivolumab. These receptors all stem from a human donor with classical Hodgkin lymphoma.

The chain recombines TRBV6-7 with TRBJ2-2, with 9 bases matching TRBD2. TRBV6-7 is known as an ORF, though its function is uncertain. The CDR3 is made up of 17 amino acids. V shed 0 bases and J 6 bases; nucleotides not matched to a gene: 8. CDR3 DNA: TGTGCCAGCAGTTACTCGAGGCGGGAGGGCCTAGCCGGGGAGCTGTTTTTT. This codes for CASSYSRREGLAGELFF.

This sequence joins TRBV11-3 and TRBJ1-3; D unclear. The CDR3 contains 15 residues. Germline lookup yields CDR1 SGHNT and CDR2 YENEEA. The V and J ends lost 5 bases and 3 bases respectively, with 14 bases between them. CDR3 loop: CASSAKAGFGNTIYF. CDR3 DNA sequence: TGTGCCAGCAGCGCGAAGGCGGGCTTTGGAAACACCATATATTTT.

The chain employs TRBV5-4 and TRBJ2-1; D call uncertain. This CDR3 is 12 amino acids long. V gave up 2 bases and J gave up 6 bases, with 6 bases separating them. Germline V gives CDR1 SGHNT, CDR2 YYREEE (reference sequence). The CDR3 coding sequence is TGTGCCAGCAGCTTAAAGTTCAATGAGCAGTTCTTC. This sequence encodes CASSLKFNEQFF.

The chain recombines TRBV7-9 with TRBJ1-4; TRBD1 matches at 7 bases. This CDR3 has 15 amino acids. Germline values: CDR1 SEHNR, CDR2 FQNEAQ (reference sequence). Trimming took 5 bases from V and 10 from J; bases not matched to a gene: 13. CDR3 nucleotide sequence: TGTGCCAGCAGCCCCTCGTTCGGGACAGTGGGAAAACTGTTTTTT. Protein: CASSPSFGTVGKLFF.

The gene calls are TRBV5-1 and TRBJ1-1; 9 bases map to TRBD1. V gave up 2 bases and J gave up 0 bases; unmatched junction bases: 2. The CDR3 has 15 amino acids. The germline CDR1 and CDR2 sequences are SGHRS and YFSETQ. CDR3 in DNA: TGCGCCAGCAGCTTTGGACAGGGGCTGAACACTGAAGCTTTCTTT. Translating it yields CASSFGQGLNTEAFF.

The V call is TRBV21-1, the J call TRBJ2-3; TRBD2, as called in the table, went unchecked against the DNA. TRBV21-1 is termed a pseudogene. The CDR3 is 18 residues long. CDR3 nucleotide sequence: TGTGCCAGCAGCAAAAACGGTAGCGGGAGGGCCTCAACAGATACGCAGTATTTT. This gives the protein CASSKNGSGRASTDTQYF.

The chain joins TRBV2 to TRBJ2-4; perhaps TRBD2 as D (7 bases). The CDR3 loop spans 14 amino acids. Germline V gives CDR1 SNHLY, CDR2 FYNNEI. V was pared by 3 bases and J by 8 bases, with 14 bases between. The CDR3 spells CASSDGGHGDIQYF. The CDR3 DNA follows: TGTGCCAGCAGTGACGGGGGGCATGGAGACATTCAGTACTTC.

This sequence joins TRBV28 and TRBJ1-2, with D perhaps TRBD1 (5 bases). There are 12 residues in the CDR3. CDR1 is MDHEN and CDR2 is SYDVKM in the germline V gene. The ends were cut back, 7 bases at V and 6 bases at J, with 12 bases in the middle. For the CDR3, the DNA is TGTGCCAGCATCACGGGGGACCATGGCTACACCTTC. Translating gives CASITGDHGYTF.

The CDR3 is CASNWYNEQFF. DNA for the CDR3: TGTGCCAGCAACTGGTACAATGAGCAGTTCTTC. This sequence joins TRBV27 and TRBJ2-1; no firm D call. CDR3 length: 11 amino acids. Trimming removed 7 bases at V and 4 bases at J, with 5 bases between. CDR1 and CDR2 (germline): MNHEY, SMNVEV (reference sequence).

This rearrangement joins TRBV6-5 to TRBJ2-1; D is ambiguous. The CDR3 extends over 12 amino acids. V was clipped by 2 bases and J by 6 bases, with 5 bases between them. The V gene's germline CDR1 is MNHEY and CDR2 SVGAGI. DNA for the CDR3: TGTGCCAGCAGTTACGGGCGCAATGAGCAGTTCTTC. This encodes CASSYGRNEQFF.

V usage is TRBV7-8 and J usage is TRBJ2-2; D not certain. Germline CDR1 reads SGHVS; CDR2 reads FQNEAQ. This CDR3 has 12 residues. The V gene lost 6 bases and the J gene lost 4 bases, with 6 bases spanning the gap. The CDR3 loop reads CASREITGELFF. In nucleotides, the CDR3 is TGTGCCAGCAGGGAGATCACCGGGGAGCTGTTTTTT. The complete variable domain, with remaining parts taken from reference TRBV7-8 and TRBJ2-2, reads GAGVSQSPRYKVAKRGQDVALRCDPISGHVSLFWYQQALGQGPEFLTYFQNEAQLDKSGLPSDRFFAERPEGSVSTLKIQRTQQEDSAVYLCASREITGELFFGEGSRLTVL.

This sequence joins TRBV6-1 and TRBJ2-6; D gene ambiguous. V was trimmed by 2 bases and J by 0 bases, leaving 8 bases between them. This CDR3 spans 16 amino acids. Germline V lookup: CDR1 MNHNS, CDR2 SASEGT. The CDR3 loop reads CASSEWADSGANVLTF. Here the CDR3 DNA reads TGTGCCAGCAGTGAATGGGCAGACTCTGGGGCCAACGTCCTGACTTTC.

The chain couples TRBV5-1 to TRBJ2-1; 10 bases fit TRBD2. J was trimmed by 8 bases and V by 4 bases; bases with no gene match: 12. Per the germline V gene, CDR1 is SGHRS and CDR2 is YFSETQ. This CDR3 has 16 residues. DNA of the CDR3: TGCGCCAGCAGCCTCCCGGGACTAGCGAGAGTCGATGAGCAGTTCTTC. Amino acid sequence: CASSLPGLARVDEQFF.

The chain uses TRBV5-1 and TRBJ1-2, with TRBD1 matching 7 bases. Trimming cost V 4 bases and J 5 bases; bases outside gene matches: 8. Germline-derived CDR1 and CDR2 are SGHRS and YFSETQ. The CDR3 contains 14 residues. CDR3 coding DNA: TGCGCCAGCAGCAGAGAGGAGACAGGGTATGGCTACACCTTC. It is translated as CASSREETGYGYTF.

The J gene is TRBJ2-7, the V gene TRBV28, with TRBD1 identical over 9 bases. Germline trimming cut 4 bases from V and 3 bases from J; bases unmatched to any gene: 7. The CDR3 has 15 amino acids. Germline V gene lookup returns CDR1 MDHEN and CDR2 SYDVKM. The chain's CDR3 is CASSSNDRGDYEQYF. As DNA, the CDR3 is TGTGCCAGCAGTTCAAACGACAGGGGGGACTACGAGCAGTACTTC.

The J gene is TRBJ1-4, the V gene TRBV7-6; the match to TRBD1 covers 7 bases. The CDR3 is 15 amino acids. V trimming: 1 base; J trimming: 7 bases; junction bases outside the gene matches: 6. Germline CDR1 SGHVS, CDR2 FNYEAQ. The CDR3 DNA reads TGTGCCAGCAGCTTAGGGACTACAGGGGTTGAAAAACTGTTTTTT. The encoded protein is CASSLGTTGVEKLFF.

The V call is TRBV29-1, the J call TRBJ2-2; TRBD1 might be the D (5 bases). CDR1 and CDR2 (germline): SQVTM, ANQGSEA. The ends were cut back, 2 bases at V and 1 base at J, with 5 bases in the middle. CDR3 length: 13 residues. CDR3: CSVEQGNTGELFF. The CDR3 bases are TGCAGCGTTGAACAGGGGAACACCGGGGAGCTGTTTTTT.

The chain couples TRBV27 to TRBJ2-3; D is uncertain. The CDR3 length is 12 residues. Trimming took 4 bases from V and 3 from J, leaving 5 bases between them. The germline CDR1 and CDR2 sequences are MNHEY and SMNVEV (reference sequence). The CDR3 spells CASSYTTDTQYF. The CDR3 region has the DNA TGTGCCAGCAGTTATACGACAGATACGCAGTATTTT.

The chain recombines TRBV5-8 with TRBJ2-1; D is possibly TRBD1 (5 bases). The CDR3 sequence is 13 residues long. Trimming stripped 0 bases from V and 8 bases from J, with 9 bases between. Germline V CDR1 and CDR2: SGHTS, YDEGEE. In DNA form, the CDR3 reads TGTGCCAGCAGCTTGGTACAGGCCCATGAGCAGTTCTTC. This gives the protein CASSLVQAHEQFF.